This T cell receptor beta chain was documented in a study of blood T cell repertoires in COVID-19 (dated by TCRdb to 2020 to 2021). A note on the overall study: Samples covering the acute and convalescent phases of COVID-19 were provided by collaborators in the United States, Italy and Spain. The prospective study material was composed of cDNA or gDNA derived from T cells, B-cell-depleted T cells, or PBMCs. The dataset comprised deeply sampled blood TCRbeta repertoires from subjects exposed to, actively infected with, or recovered from COVID-19. The repertoires were released in a freely available public database meant as a resource for research on the immune response to SARS-CoV-2. The samples were drawn from the first 160 participants of the ongoing ImmuneRACE study and from 950 to 1,500 subjects provided by 6 global collaborators. The sample metadata nearly always contained a de-identified subject ID, COVID-19 status, age in years and sex. Where available, HLA class I and class II types were obtained from metadata supplied by the sample provider rather than from assay-based typing. Findings and caveats that apply to the study as a whole: Clinical and demographic metadata were provided uncurated, with the amount varying by source and participant.

This clone was picked up one time. This receptor's antigen is unknown. Base qualities are not at hand, and no much larger clone is one base apart. TCRbeta CDR3 regions were amplified from genomic DNA by means of the immunoSEQ Assay, a bias-controlled multiplex PCR. In the authors' own workflow: Nucleated cell counts per sample were estimated from amplification of reference gene primers within the assay. Sequence reads were collapsed and filtered to measure the absolute abundance of every unique TCRbeta CDR3 rearrangement. For each sample, productive Simpson clonality was calculated as the square root of Simpson's diversity index over productive rearrangements. This is the immuneACCESS table as TCRdb keeps it, with only in-frame sequences that have V and J called. A part of the clones is gone; compared with another copy, unresolved V genes explain less than half, and the rest is unexplained. V and J calls and clone size are as listed in that table; D and trimming were resolved from the DNA. The sample table shows about 110,000 clones, and less than 85% are seen once. The ten top clones hold roughly 3.8% of the sample.

Collaborating institutions collected whole blood in K2EDTA tubes following their own protocols. For TCRbeta analysis, collaborators shipped samples in one of three forms: frozen whole blood, isolated PBMCs, or DNA extracted from either of those sample types. Measured from the cysteine to the phenylalanine, the CDR3 is 15 residues long. Of all the DNA, just the CDR3 is kept, 45 bases in frame from base 1. From a lookup of the germline V gene, CDR1 and CDR2 are SGHTA and FQGTGA. V is cut back by 3 bases and J by 6 bases, with 4 bases in the junction unmatched. The rearrangement joined TRBV7-3 to TRBJ2-1; 11 bases in the junction line up with TRBD2. The TCR was taken from a woman of 80 years or more with acute or convalescent COVID-19. Sequencing was carried out using peripheral blood. The CDR3 protein sequence reads: CASSLTSGARNEQFF. The nucleotides are TGTGCCAGCAGCTTGACTAGCGGGGCCCGCAATGAGCAGTTCTTC. The entire variable domain, with the stretches around the CDR3 drawn from the reference TRBV7-3 and TRBJ2-1 proteins, is GAGVSQTPSNKVTEKGKYVELRCDPISGHTALYWYRQSLGQGPEFLIYFQGTGAADDSGLPNDRFFAVRPEGSVSTLKIQRTERGDSAVYLCASSLTSGARNEQFFGPGTRLTVL.